The 31 T cell receptor beta chains presented below share a single source sample, sequenced in a study of control samples from healthy donors and cancer patients (dated by TCRdb to about 2020). The method was the immunoSEQ multiplex PCR assay. This is the immuneACCESS table as TCRdb keeps it, with only in-frame sequences that have V and J called. A part of the clones is gone; compared with another copy, unresolved V genes explain less than half, and the rest is unexplained. The sample table lists about 130,000 clones, about 94% of them with a count of one. Approximately 4% of the sample comes from the top ten. Sequenced input: blood. The origin of the receptors is a man aged 25-45 years in good health.

CDR3: CASSQSSGGSSYEQYF. CDR3 bases: TGTGCCAGCAGTCAGAGTAGCGGGGGCAGCTCCTACGAGCAGTACTTC. The chain combines TRBV6-2 or TRBV6-3 with TRBJ2-7; 9 bases align to TRBD2. Germline CDR1 reads MNHEY; CDR2 reads SVGEGT. V gave up 5 bases and J gave up 0 bases; unmatched junction bases: 8. This CDR3 is built from 16 residues.

The chain uses TRBV7-9 and TRBJ1-5, with D possibly being TRBD1 (6 bases). The CDR3 extends over 15 amino acids. Germline CDR1 SEHNR, CDR2 FQNEAQ (reference sequence). V lost 4 bases and J 3 bases, leaving 13 bases between the germline ends. The CDR3 DNA reads TGTGCCAGCAGCTATCAGGGGCTCGTCAATCAGCCCCAGCATTTT. This encodes CASSYQGLVNQPQHF.

The DNA for the CDR3 is TGTGCCAGCAGTTCGAGTACAGGACGCAATCAGCCCCAGCATTTT. It encodes CASSSSTGRNQPQHF. This chain joins TRBV27 and TRBJ1-5; possibly TRBD1 for D (5 bases). This CDR3 spans 15 amino acids. Germline values: CDR1 MNHEY, CDR2 SMNVEV (reference sequence). V was cut by 4 bases and J by 2 bases, with 12 bases left in between.

V usage is TRBV14 and J usage is TRBJ2-2, with TRBD2 as a possible D gene (6 bases). Germline-derived CDR1 and CDR2 are SGHDN and FVKESK. Deletions cut 8 bases from V and 1 base from J, with 11 bases between. CDR3 length: 14 amino acids. The CDR3 sequence is CASRRGRNTGELFF. Here the CDR3 DNA reads TGTGCCAGCCGACGGGGGAGGAACACCGGGGAGCTGTTTTTT.

The J gene is TRBJ2-7, the V gene TRBV6-5; no reliable D call. Germline CDR1 is MNHEY and CDR2 is SVGAGI. This CDR3 is 14 amino acids long. The V gene lost 4 bases and the J gene lost 0 bases, with 10 bases spanning the gap. CDR3 DNA: TGTGCCAGCAGTTCCGACCCGAGCTCCTACGAGCAGTACTTC. It encodes CASSSDPSSYEQYF.

This rearrangement joins TRBV4-1 to TRBJ2-1; either TRBD1 or TRBD2 may supply D (5 bases each). CDR3 length: 16 residues. The germline CDR1 and CDR2 sequences are MGHRA and YSYEKL. The ends were cut back, 1 base at V and 1 base at J, with 11 bases in the middle. The CDR3 sequence is CASSQVGTASYNEQFF. DNA for the CDR3: TGCGCCAGCAGCCAAGTGGGGACGGCGTCCTACAATGAGCAGTTCTTC.

The chain uses TRBV28 and TRBJ1-1; possible D gene TRBD1, 5 bases. The CDR3 loop spans 13 amino acids. From germline, CDR1 is MDHEN and CDR2 SYDVKM. CDR3 in amino acids: CNTRDAMNTEAFF. The DNA of the CDR3 is TGTAACACCAGGGACGCGATGAACACTGAAGCTTTCTTT.

The genes are TRBV5-4 and TRBJ2-5; TRBD1 aligns across 12 bases. The CDR3 sequence is 16 residues long. In germline, CDR1 is SGHNT, CDR2 YYREEE (reference sequence). With 0 bases clipped from V and 5 bases from J, the junction kept 5 bases outside the gene matches. The CDR3: CASSLDGTGGRETQYF. The CDR3 nucleotides read TGTGCCAGCAGCTTGGACGGGACAGGGGGCCGGGAGACCCAGTACTTC.

The gene calls are TRBV3-1 (or the pseudogene TRBV3-2) and TRBJ2-5, with D tentatively TRBD2 (6 bases). The V end lost 4 bases, the J end lost 2 bases, and 14 bases lay between the germline ends. The CDR3 length is 15 residues. Germline V gene data show CDR1 as LGHDT and CDR2 as YNNKEL (reference sequence). The CDR3: CASSRDSGGQETQYF. In nucleotides, the CDR3 is TGTGCCAGCAGCCGAGACAGCGGAGGGCAAGAGACCCAGTACTTC.

J is TRBJ2-1 and V is TRBV19; D remains ambiguous. Per the germline V gene, CDR1 is LNHDA and CDR2 is SQIVND (reference sequence). V lost 8 bases to trimming and J lost 3 bases, with 8 bases between them. The CDR3 has 12 residues. DNA of the CDR3: TGTGCCAGTGGCGACGGCTACAATGAGCAGTTCTTC. This translates into CASGDGYNEQFF.

This chain uses TRBV4-3 with TRBJ2-7; D unclear. Germline V gene data show CDR1 as LGHNA and CDR2 as YSLEER. With 4 bases removed from V and 0 bases from J, the gap between germline ends came to 7 bases. The CDR3 has 13 residues. The CDR3 nucleotides read TGCGCCAGCAGCCTGAGCCGCTCCTACGAGCAGTACTTC. This sequence encodes CASSLSRSYEQYF.

The chain combines TRBV7-2 with TRBJ1-6; 9 bases align to TRBD1. The CDR3 consists of 11 residues. The V gene's germline CDR1 is SGHTA and CDR2 FQGNSA. Trimming removed 5 bases from V and 19 bases from J; junction bases left unmatched: 6. CDR3 in amino acids: CASSNRDRVHF. The CDR3 nucleotides are TGTGCCAGCAGCAACCGGGACAGGGTGCACTTT.

The chain uses TRBV21-1 and TRBJ2-1; the table calls TRBD1, which could not be checked here. TRBV21-1 is an annotated pseudogene. CDR3 length: 17 residues. The CDR3 spells CASSKVEQGGPYNEQFF. The CDR3 bases are TGTGCCAGCAGCAAAGTGGAACAAGGGGGTCCCTACAATGAGCAGTTCTTC.

The rearrangement links TRBV4-1 to TRBJ1-1; a possible D gene is TRBD1 (6 bases). In germline, CDR1 is MGHRA, CDR2 YSYEKL. The CDR3 extends over 15 amino acids. Trimming pared 5 bases from V and 1 base from J, leaving 14 bases between. The CDR3 sequence: CASSDGGRANTEAFF. CDR3 in DNA: TGCGCCAGCAGCGATGGGGGCAGGGCGAACACTGAAGCTTTCTTT.

V gene TRBV19 combines with J gene TRBJ1-2, with D unclear. CDR3 size: 12 residues. V was trimmed by 7 bases and J by 4 bases, leaving 10 bases between them. Germline assignment: CDR1 LNHDA and CDR2 SQIVND (reference sequence). The CDR3 nucleotides are TGTGCCAGTAAAGGGTTCAGCTATGGCTACACCTTC. This gives the protein CASKGFSYGYTF.

V gene TRBV21-1 combines with J gene TRBJ1-5; TRBD1 is taken as the D call from the table, unchecked against the DNA. TRBV21-1 counts as a pseudogene. The CDR3 is made up of 15 amino acids. The CDR3 sequence: CASVPGQAYNQPQHF. The CDR3 DNA is TGTGCCAGCGTCCCTGGACAAGCCTACAATCAGCCCCAGCATTTT.

This chain connects TRBV7-9 to TRBJ1-1; 7 bases align to TRBD1. The V and J ends lost 5 bases and 1 base, in that order; junction bases with no gene match: 4. The CDR3 is 14 amino acids. Per the germline V gene, CDR1 is SEHNR and CDR2 is FQNEAQ (reference sequence). The CDR3 DNA follows: TGTGCCAGCAGCACTCAGGGGGGGAACACTGAAGCTTTCTTT. The encoded protein is CASSTQGGNTEAFF. Full variable domain (missing parts from reference TRBV7-9 and TRBJ1-1): DTGVSQNPRHKITKRGQNVTFRCDPISEHNRLYWYRQTLGQGPEFLTYFQNEAQLEKSRLLSDRFSAERPKGSFSTLEIQRTEQGDSAMYLCASSTQGGNTEAFFGQGTRLTVV.

The rearrangement links TRBV27 to TRBJ2-7; D is perhaps TRBD1 (6 bases). The CDR3 has 14 amino acids. Germline V CDR1 and CDR2: MNHEY, SMNVEV (reference sequence). V lost 6 bases, J lost 3 bases, and 15 bases lay in between. The CDR3 here is CASSQGTGLYEQYF. CDR3 coding DNA: TGTGCCAGCAGCCAGGGGACCGGACTCTACGAGCAGTACTTC.

The J gene is TRBJ2-5, the V gene TRBV2; maybe TRBD2 (5 bases). The germline V and J ends were trimmed by 8 bases and 3 bases, with 7 bases remaining between them. Germline V gene sequence: CDR1 SNHLY, CDR2 FYNNEI. The CDR3 sequence is 11 residues long. The DNA for the CDR3 is TGTGCCAGCCGGGGAGAAGAGACCCAGTACTTC. It encodes CASRGEETQYF.

The J gene is TRBJ2-1, the V gene TRBV14; no reliable D call. V was pared by 0 bases and J by 9 bases, with 9 bases between. The CDR3 has 13 amino acids. Germline-derived CDR1 and CDR2 are SGHDN and FVKESK. CDR3 protein: CASSQDWPSEQFF. Here the CDR3 DNA reads TGTGCCAGCAGCCAAGATTGGCCTAGTGAGCAGTTCTTC.

The chain joins TRBV6-2 or TRBV6-3 to TRBJ1-4, with a tentative D call TRBD1 (5 bases). Per the germline V gene, CDR1 is MNHEY and CDR2 is SVGEGT. The CDR3 has 18 residues. V was clipped by 4 bases and J by 6 bases, with 24 bases between them. CDR3 coding DNA: TGTGCCAGCAGTTCATCGAGCAGGGCGGATGGTGCATATGAAAAACTGTTTTTT. It encodes CASSSSSRADGAYEKLFF.

This clone was seen only once. This sequence joins TRBV5-1 and TRBJ1-1; 7 bases fit TRBD1. Per germline, CDR1 SGHRS and CDR2 YFSETQ. J gave up 6 bases and V 0 bases, and 5 bases lay outside the gene matches. The CDR3 extends over 14 amino acids. CDR3 sequence reads: CASSLEAGGAEAFF. For the CDR3, the DNA is TGCGCCAGCAGCTTGGAGGCAGGGGGAGCTGAAGCTTTCTTT.

This sequence joins TRBV7-2 and TRBJ1-6; D gene unclear. Germline V gives CDR1 SGHTA, CDR2 FQGNSA. The CDR3 totals 18 residues. V was cut by 2 bases and J by 3 bases, with 17 bases left in between. The CDR3 spells CASSLREPHTYYNSPLHF. Written as DNA, the CDR3 is TGTGCCAGCAGCTTAAGGGAACCCCACACTTACTATAATTCACCCCTCCACTTT.

This clone was recorded once. The chain couples TRBV5-1 to TRBJ1-2, with 11 nucleotides matching TRBD1. Germline CDR1 and CDR2: SGHRS and YFSETQ. Trimming at V came to 1 base and at J to 1 base, leaving 6 bases not matched to a gene. The CDR3 sequence is 17 residues long. This CDR3 reads CASSLIPDRGLNYGYTF. CDR3 nucleotides: TGCGCCAGCAGCTTGATTCCGGACAGGGGGCTTAACTATGGCTACACCTTC.

This chain connects TRBV19 to TRBJ2-3, with D possibly TRBD1 on 6 matching bases. The CDR3 contains 13 residues. Trimming pared 1 base from V and 4 bases from J, leaving 6 bases between. Germline CDR1 LNHDA, CDR2 SQIVND (reference sequence). The CDR3 region is CASSIGTADTQYF. Here the CDR3 DNA reads TGTGCCAGTAGTATAGGGACAGCAGATACGCAGTATTTT.

V usage is TRBV7-2 and J usage is TRBJ2-1; TRBD1 might be the D (6 bases). Trimming cost V 5 bases and J 7 bases, with 12 bases left between them. This CDR3 spans 13 amino acids. CDR1 and CDR2 from the germline V gene are SGHTA and FQGNSA. The CDR3 nucleotides read TGTGCCAGCAGCCAGAACAGGGATAATGAGCAGTTCTTC. Residues: CASSQNRDNEQFF. The full variable domain, with the rest looked up from reference TRBV7-2 and TRBJ2-1, is GAGVSQSPSNKVTEKGKDVELRCDPISGHTALYWYRQSLGQGLEFLIYFQGNSAPDKSGLPSDRFSAERTGGSVSTLTIQRTQQEDSAVYLCASSQNRDNEQFFGPGTRLTVL.

The chain combines TRBV3-1 (or the pseudogene TRBV3-2) with TRBJ2-4, with D hard to call. The CDR3 sequence is 15 residues long. V was cut by 3 bases and J by 6 bases, with 15 bases left in between. Germline assignment: CDR1 LGHDT and CDR2 YNNKEL (reference sequence). The CDR3 DNA follows: TGTGCCAGCAGCCATTACGATCGAGCGAGAAACATTCAGTACTTC. Encoded protein: CASSHYDRARNIQYF.

V is TRBV27 and J is TRBJ1-2; TRBD1 matches 9 bases. V was pared by 6 bases and J by 4 bases, with 12 bases of the junction left unmatched. CDR1 is MNHEY and CDR2 is SMNVEV in the germline V gene (reference sequence). This CDR3 comprises 16 residues. This CDR3 is CASSPGGTGQFYGYTF. CDR3 bases: TGTGCCAGCAGCCCGGGAGGGACAGGGCAATTCTATGGCTACACCTTC.

J is TRBJ1-5 and V is TRBV28; 7 nucleotides align to TRBD1. This CDR3 has 16 amino acids. CDR1 and CDR2 (germline): MDHEN, SYDVKM. Trimming took 6 bases from V and 7 from J; bases not matched to a gene: 15. CDR3 sequence: CASRPRTGSLGQPQHF. In nucleotides, the CDR3 is TGTGCCAGCAGACCTCGGACAGGCTCCCTGGGGCAGCCCCAGCATTTT.

This rearrangement joins TRBV7-2 to TRBJ2-1; D not certain. The germline V gene has CDR1 SGHTA and CDR2 FQGNSA. The CDR3 extends over 12 amino acids. Trimming left V 5 bases short and J 7 bases short, with 9 bases between. This CDR3 is CASSLGLNEQFF. CDR3 in DNA: TGTGCCAGCAGCCTCGGATTAAATGAGCAGTTCTTC.

The chain has TRBV11-3 and TRBJ2-7, with D possibly called TRBD1 or TRBD2 (5 bases each). The germline V and J ends were trimmed by 5 bases and 7 bases, with 9 bases remaining between them. CDR3 size: 11 residues. CDR1 SGHNT and CDR2 YENEEA come from the germline V gene. CDR3 amino acids: CASSAGTEQYF. DNA for the CDR3: TGTGCCAGCAGCGCAGGGACGGAGCAGTACTTC.